What follows are 26 T cell receptor beta chains derived from one specimen sequenced in a study of blood T cell repertoires in COVID-19. Clones were read by immunoSEQ multiplex PCR, and TCRdb kept only the in-frame ones, dropping some. The data contain about 370,000 clones, approximately 89% of them singletons. Sequenced: PBMCs or T cells enriched from blood (not recorded which). These receptor sequences come from a woman in her 30s who had recovered from COVID-19.

This chain joins TRBV7-9 and TRBJ2-1, with 7 bases matching TRBD1. CDR1 is SEHNR and CDR2 is FQNEAQ in the germline V gene (reference sequence). This CDR3 is 15 amino acids long. V was pared by 5 bases and J by 4 bases, with 8 bases of the junction left unmatched. CDR3 sequence reads: CASSRPGQTYNEQFF. CDR3 nucleotide sequence: TGTGCCAGCAGCCGTCCGGGACAGACATACAATGAGCAGTTCTTC.

The chain recombines TRBV11-2 with TRBJ2-2, with TRBD1 matching over 7 bases. CDR1 and CDR2 (germline): SGHAT, FQNNGV. The ends lost 2 bases at V and 4 bases at J; junction bases unmatched: 10. The CDR3 length is 17 residues. CDR3 nucleotides: TGTGCCAGCAGCTTAAAAAGGCACAGGGGCGTCACCGGGGAGCTGTTTTTT. Translating gives CASSLKRHRGVTGELFF. The variable domain in full, with the rest retrieved from reference TRBV11-2 and TRBJ2-2, is EAGVAQSPRYKIIEKRQSVAFWCNPISGHATLYWYQQILGQGPKLLIQFQNNGVVDDSQLPKDRFSAERLKGVDSTLKIQPAKLEDSAVYLCASSLKRHRGVTGELFFGEGSRLTVL.

The chain couples TRBV25-1 to TRBJ1-1; 8 bases agree with TRBD1. This CDR3 comprises 14 residues. The germline V gene has CDR1 MGHDK and CDR2 SYGVNS. The V segment lost 2 bases and the J segment 1 base; nucleotides outside the gene matches: 0. The CDR3 DNA reads as TGTGCCAGCAGTGAAGACAGGGGGAACACTGAAGCTTTCTTT. Its translation: CASSEDRGNTEAFF.

This chain connects TRBV11-1 to TRBJ2-2, with 12 positions matching TRBD2. After removal of 5 bases from V and 6 bases from J, the junction contained 7 bases not matched to a gene. Germline CDR1 reads SGHAT; CDR2 reads FQDESV (reference sequence). The CDR3 spans 16 residues. The CDR3 DNA reads TGTGCCAGCAGCCTAACTAGCGGGGGGCCCTCCGGGGAGCTGTTTTTT. Protein: CASSLTSGGPSGELFF.

This chain links TRBV2 with TRBJ1-3; D uncertain. Trimming removed 8 bases at V and 0 bases at J, with 5 bases between. The V gene's germline CDR1 is SNHLY and CDR2 FYNNEI. This CDR3 contains 12 residues. The CDR3 nucleotides read TGTGCCAGCTCGGGCTCTGGAAACACCATATATTTT. It yields the protein CASSGSGNTIYF.

The rearrangement joins TRBV5-8 to TRBJ2-3, with 11 bases lining up with TRBD2. Germline V gene sequence: CDR1 SGHTS, CDR2 YDEGEE. The CDR3 runs to 13 residues. Trimming took 5 bases from V and 6 from J; bases not matched to a gene: 2. CDR3 region: CASRTSGVDTQYF. The CDR3, as DNA: TGTGCCAGCAGGACTAGCGGGGTTGATACGCAGTATTTT.

V usage is TRBV27 and J usage is TRBJ2-3; D call uncertain. V lost 5 bases and J lost 0, with 12 bases in between. Germline CDR1 reads MNHEY; CDR2 reads SMNVEV (reference sequence). The CDR3 is 15 amino acids. The CDR3 here is CASSNRITSTDTQYF. The CDR3 DNA reads TGTGCCAGCAGTAACCGCATAACTAGCACAGATACGCAGTATTTT.

V usage is TRBV5-1 and J usage is TRBJ1-4; D possibly corresponds to TRBD1 (5 bases). This CDR3 has 16 amino acids. V lost 2 bases and J lost 2, with 13 bases in between. Germline CDR1 and CDR2: SGHRS and YFSETQ. CDR3 sequence (DNA): TGCGCCAGCAGCTTAACAGGTTCTAACACTAATGAAAAACTGTTTTTT. Its translation: CASSLTGSNTNEKLFF.

V usage is TRBV27 and J usage is TRBJ2-7; the D gene is possibly TRBD2 (5 bases). There are 13 residues in the CDR3. Trimming removed 5 bases at V and 0 bases at J, with 8 bases between. CDR1 MNHEY and CDR2 SMNVEV come from the germline V gene (reference sequence). CDR3 DNA: TGTGCCAGCAGTGTTGGGAGCTCCTACGAGCAGTACTTC. The encoded protein is CASSVGSSYEQYF.

V gene TRBV29-1 combines with J gene TRBJ1-1; D is perhaps TRBD1 (6 bases). The V gene lost 7 bases and the J gene lost 4 bases, with 10 bases spanning the gap. This CDR3 region has 11 residues. Germline-derived CDR1 and CDR2 are SQVTM and ANQGSEA. The CDR3 region is CSANRVTEAFF. CDR3 DNA: TGCAGCGCGAACAGGGTCACTGAAGCTTTCTTT.

The chain couples TRBV5-1 to TRBJ2-1; 11 bases agree with TRBD1. Losses at the gene ends were 1 base for V and 7 bases for J; bases not matched to a gene: 7. Looked up from germline, CDR1 is SGHRS and CDR2 is YFSETQ. CDR3 length equals 16 residues. The CDR3 is CASSLRRTGGSNEQFF. CDR3 in DNA: TGCGCCAGCAGCTTGCGAAGGACAGGGGGCTCAAATGAGCAGTTCTTC.

The chain combines TRBV5-1 with TRBJ2-5; 8 positions match TRBD1. V shed 4 bases, J shed 2 bases, and the junction held 7 bases outside the gene matches. The CDR3 runs to 15 residues. CDR1 is SGHRS and CDR2 is YFSETQ in the germline V gene. This CDR3 reads CASSLDRGAQETQYF. The CDR3, as DNA: TGCGCCAGCAGCCTCGACAGGGGCGCTCAAGAGACCCAGTACTTC.

The chain combines TRBV6-6 with TRBJ2-1; D is unresolved. Per the germline V gene, CDR1 is MNHNY and CDR2 is SVGAGI (reference sequence). Trimming removed 2 bases from V and 7 bases from J, with 12 bases in between. CDR3 length equals 14 residues. The CDR3 nucleotides are TGTGCCAGCAGTTACGTGCCCCCACGGAATGAGCAGTTCTTC. Residues: CASSYVPPRNEQFF.

The genes are TRBV28 and TRBJ1-2; a weak D match, TRBD1 (5 bases). V was shortened by 7 bases and J by 4 bases, with 13 bases between the two germline ends. Germline CDR1 MDHEN, CDR2 SYDVKM. The CDR3 runs to 13 residues. CDR3 sequence reads: CASTPGGIYGYTF. The CDR3 DNA sequence: TGTGCCAGCACCCCGGGGGGGATCTATGGCTACACCTTC.

V gene TRBV7-2 combines with J gene TRBJ1-1; 9 bases match TRBD1. Germline assignment: CDR1 SGHTA and CDR2 FQGNSA. This CDR3 region has 13 residues. Trimming took 6 bases from V and 10 from J; bases not matched to a gene: 9. CDR3 amino acids: CASRDPGQGVAFF. The CDR3 nucleotides read TGTGCCAGCAGGGACCCGGGACAGGGCGTAGCTTTCTTT.

The V and J genes are TRBV30 and TRBJ1-2, with 9 positions matching TRBD1. CDR1 is GTSNPN, CDR2 SVGIG, per germline (reference sequence). The CDR3 contains 14 residues. V lost 2 bases to trimming and J lost 4 bases; unmatched junction nucleotides: 5. CDR3 in amino acids: CAWSTLTGGYGYTF. CDR3 in DNA: TGTGCCTGGAGTACATTGACAGGGGGCTATGGCTACACCTTC.

This clone was seen a single time. The genes are TRBV14 and TRBJ2-3; 7 bases are shared with TRBD2. The germline CDR1 and CDR2 sequences are SGHDN and FVKESK. The CDR3 is 14 amino acids. V lost 5 bases to trimming and J lost 6 bases; unmatched junction nucleotides: 8. The chain's CDR3 is CASSKRLASDTQYF. CDR3 nucleotides: TGTGCCAGCAGCAAGAGACTAGCCAGCGATACGCAGTATTTT.

The table lists this clone with a count of one. This rearrangement joins TRBV7-8 to TRBJ2-7; 7 bases line up with TRBD1. Germline-derived CDR1 and CDR2 are SGHVS and FQNEAQ. V dropped 3 bases and J dropped 5; count of bases not matched to a gene: 7. The CDR3 consists of 14 residues. The CDR3 DNA follows: TGTGCCAGCAGCTTCCGTGTAACAGGGGACGAGCAGTACTTC. Translated, it gives CASSFRVTGDEQYF. Together with reference TRBV7-8 and TRBJ2-7, the CDR3 gives the full variable domain: GAGVSQSPRYKVAKRGQDVALRCDPISGHVSLFWYQQALGQGPEFLTYFQNEAQLDKSGLPSDRFFAERPEGSVSTLKIQRTQQEDSAVYLCASSFRVTGDEQYFGPGTRLTVT.

This clone was found a few times. The V and J genes are TRBV5-1 and TRBJ2-7; 9 bases fit TRBD2. This CDR3 is built from 15 residues. V dropped 3 bases and J dropped 4; count of bases not matched to a gene: 8. Germline lookup yields CDR1 SGHRS and CDR2 YFSETQ. CDR3 sequence: CASSYLAGHAYEQYF. CDR3 in DNA: TGCGCCAGCAGCTACCTAGCGGGGCACGCGTACGAGCAGTACTTC.

This chain links TRBV6-5 with TRBJ2-3, with a tentative D call TRBD2 (5 bases). The germline V and J ends were trimmed by 0 bases and 0 bases, with 7 bases remaining between them. From germline, CDR1 is MNHEY and CDR2 SVGAGI. The CDR3 loop spans 15 amino acids. The CDR3 is CASSYSSSSTDTQYF. CDR3 DNA sequence: TGTGCCAGCAGTTACTCGTCTAGCAGCACAGATACGCAGTATTTT.

The chain combines TRBV5-1 with TRBJ2-3; D is perhaps TRBD1 (6 bases). CDR3 size: 14 residues. V was clipped by 2 bases and J by 4 bases, with 11 bases between them. The V gene's germline CDR1 is SGHRS and CDR2 YFSETQ. The CDR3: CASSLLGGADTQYF. The CDR3 nucleotides are TGCGCCAGCAGCTTACTAGGGGGTGCAGATACGCAGTATTTT.

The chain couples TRBV30 to TRBJ2-3, with a tentative D call TRBD1 (6 bases). V lost 2 bases, J lost 0 bases, and 12 bases lay in between. CDR1 and CDR2 from the germline V gene are GTSNPN and SVGIG (reference sequence). The CDR3 has 15 residues. CDR3 DNA: TGTGCCTGGAGTCCACAGGGCACTAGCACAGATACGCAGTATTTT. This gives the protein CAWSPQGTSTDTQYF.

The genes are TRBV5-4 and TRBJ2-2; 9 positions match TRBD1. The CDR3 is 17 residues long. Germline-derived CDR1 and CDR2 are SGHNT and YYREEE (reference sequence). J lost 4 bases, V lost 3 bases, and 10 bases had no gene match. In DNA form, the CDR3 reads TGTGCCAGCAGCTCCCCGGGACAGGGAGGGTTCACCGGGGAGCTGTTTTTT. It specifies CASSSPGQGGFTGELFF.

Of note for this clone: At one of its ends the junction is not consistent with the germline gene, which may arise from a read error. The J gene is TRBJ1-2, the V gene TRBV19, with TRBD1 matching 8 bases. Germline CDR1 is LNHDA and CDR2 is SQIVND (reference sequence). This CDR3 has 15 residues. This CDR3 is CASSGGQGAYYDYTF. Here the CDR3 DNA reads TGTGCCAGTAGCGGAGGGCAGGGGGCCTACTATGACTACACCTTC.

The chain uses TRBV19 and TRBJ1-1; D unclear. Germline V gives CDR1 LNHDA, CDR2 SQIVND (reference sequence). CDR3 length: 13 amino acids. V lost 5 bases and J 0 bases, leaving 7 bases between the germline ends. The CDR3 coding sequence is TGTGCCAGTAGTGTCACAGTGAACACTGAAGCTTTCTTT. This gives the protein CASSVTVNTEAFF.

The V and J genes are TRBV11-3 and TRBJ1-5; 7 nucleotides match TRBD1. The length of the CDR3 is 14 residues. Germline CDR1 and CDR2: SGHNT and YENEEA. V trimming: 5 bases; J trimming: 3 bases; junction bases outside the gene matches: 4. CDR3 DNA: TGTGCCAGCAGCCTGGGACAGAACAATCAGCCCCAGCATTTT. Its protein product is CASSLGQNNQPQHF. Combining the CDR3 with reference TRBV11-3 and TRBJ1-5 gives the whole variable domain EAGVVQSPRYKIIEKKQPVAFWCNPISGHNTLYWYLQNLGQGPELLIRYENEEAVDDSQLPKDRFSAERLKGVDSTLKIQPAELGDSAVYLCASSLGQNNQPQHFGDGTRLSIL.